This TCR beta chain was recovered during a study of blood T cell repertoires in COVID-19 (dated by TCRdb to about 2020). Background for the entire study: Samples covering the acute and convalescent phases of COVID-19 were provided by collaborators in the United States, Italy and Spain. Deeply sampled blood TCRbeta repertoires from subjects exposed to, actively infected with, or recovered from COVID-19 were included in the dataset. Where HLA class I and class II types were available, the types were taken from metadata supplied by the sample provider, not from assay-based typing. The samples were drawn from two sources: the first 160 participants of the ongoing ImmuneRACE study, and 1,000 to 1,500 subjects contributed by 6 global collaborators. A de-identified subject ID, COVID-19 status, age in years and sex were almost always included in the sample metadata. The prospective study material was composed of cDNA or gDNA derived from T cells, B-cell-depleted T cells, or PBMCs. The repertoires were made available in a free public database intended to serve as a resource for research on the immune response to SARS-CoV-2.

TCRbeta CDR3 regions were amplified from genomic DNA using the immunoSEQ Assay, a bias-controlled multiplex PCR. Per the source publication's procedure: Within the assay, amplification of reference gene primers was used to estimate how many nucleated cells each sample contained. Sequence reads were collapsed and filtered to measure the absolute abundance of every unique TCRbeta CDR3 rearrangement. For each sample, productive Simpson clonality was calculated as the square root of Simpson's diversity index across productive rearrangements. As stored in TCRdb, this immuneACCESS dataset retains in-frame rearrangements with V and J assigned. A fraction of the clones does not appear; measured against another copy, unresolved V genes explain less than half of the discrepancy, and the remainder lacks a known reason. The V and J calls and clone size are taken from that table; D and trimming were inferred from the DNA. The table for this sample lists fewer than 60,000 clones; more than 85% of them were counted only once. In total, the top ten clones hold roughly 1% of the sample.

For CDR1 and CDR2, the germline V gene lists SGHTA and FQGNSA. Relative to germline, V is missing 3 bases and J is missing 4 bases, with 12 bases of the junction outside any gene match. Taken from cysteine to phenylalanine, the CDR3 has 17 residues. Of the read, only the CDR3 DNA is kept; its 51 bases are in frame from base 1. Overall results and qualifications from the work: The quantity of clinical and demographic metadata differed by source and by participant and was supplied without curation.

One collaborating source in Seattle enrolled patients during active infection and followed them longitudinally through the course of disease. Whole blood was collected in K2EDTA tubes by collaborating institutions according to the institutions' own protocols. For TCRbeta analysis, collaborators shipped samples as frozen whole blood, isolated PBMCs, or DNA extracted from either of those sample types. As regards this clone: No antigen is known for it. Base qualities are missing; no much larger clone stands one base away.

Sequenced: peripheral blood. The source of this sequence is a man aged 55 to 69 with COVID-19, enrolled during active disease. The chain is assembled from TRBV7-2 and TRBJ1-5; 7 middle bases align to TRBD1. The nucleotides read TGTGCCAGCAGCTTGAGACAGGGAGTTCTGGGGAATCAGCCCCAGCATTTT. It codes for CASSLRQGVLGNQPQHF.